The source of this T cell receptor beta chain is a study of T cell repertoires and leukemia-associated antigens. In TCRdb, the 5' RACE reads were re-called with MiXCR into one record per CDR3 protein. The profile shows 13,000 to 15,000 distinct CDR3 sequences, 39% of them singletons. Relative to its sample, this clonotype is medium-sized. Antigen unknown. Before use, CD3+ T cells rested overnight in serum-free medium. The CDR3 runs 13 residues. Germline loops: CDR1 SGHRS, CDR2 YFSETQ. Trimming took off 2 bases at V and 1 base at J, with 7 bases between the two ends. Source material: CD3+ T cells sorted from blood and cultured. The receptor's source is a female donor in good health. The rearrangement links TRBV5-1 to TRBJ2-7; possibly TRBD2 for D (6 bases). CDR3 amino acids: CASSFRGSYEQYF. CDR3 coding DNA: TGCGCCAGCAGCTTTCGGGGGTCCTACGAGCAGTACTTC.